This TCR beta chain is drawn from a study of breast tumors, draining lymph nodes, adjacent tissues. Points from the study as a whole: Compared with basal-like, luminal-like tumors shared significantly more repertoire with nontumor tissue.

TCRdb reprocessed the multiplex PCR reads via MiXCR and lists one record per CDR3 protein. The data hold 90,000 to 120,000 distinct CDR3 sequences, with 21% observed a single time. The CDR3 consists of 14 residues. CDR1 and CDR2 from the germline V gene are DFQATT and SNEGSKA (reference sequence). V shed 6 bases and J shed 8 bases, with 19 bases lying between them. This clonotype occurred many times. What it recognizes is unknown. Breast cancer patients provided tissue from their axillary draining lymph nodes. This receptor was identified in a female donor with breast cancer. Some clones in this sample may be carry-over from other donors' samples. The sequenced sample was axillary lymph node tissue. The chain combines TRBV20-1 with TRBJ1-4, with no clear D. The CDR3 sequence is CSAPDGEKREKLFF. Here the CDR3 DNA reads TGCAGTGCCCCCGACGGGGAGAAAAGGGAAAAACTGTTTTTT.